Below, 8 T cell receptor beta chains from the same sample are listed, as sequenced in a study of radiotherapy plus CTLA-4 blockade in lung cancer. Clones were sequenced by immunoSEQ multiplex PCR, and TCRdb holds only the in-frame ones, with some missing. Of some 94,000 clones in the sample, approximately 80% were seen once. Sample: peripheral blood, taken from a patient treated with radiotherapy plus ipilimumab. Receptor source: a human donor with non-small cell lung cancer that progressed on radiotherapy plus ipilimumab.

This chain uses TRBV5-1 with TRBJ2-2, with 7 bases lining up with TRBD2. This CDR3 has 19 amino acids. Germline values: CDR1 SGHRS, CDR2 YFSETQ. V dropped 0 bases and J dropped 5; count of bases not matched to a gene: 16. CDR3 sequence (DNA): TGCGCCAGCAGCTTGGGTATGGGGATATGGCGGGAGAATACCGGGGAGCTGTTTTTT. Its translation is CASSLGMGIWRENTGELFF.

The chain joins TRBV5-3 to TRBJ1-2; D is possibly TRBD1 (5 bases). TRBV5-3 has ORF status, its function being uncertain. Trimming left V 3 bases short and J 3 bases short, with 9 bases between. This CDR3 has 13 amino acids. The CDR3 nucleotides are TGTGCCAGAAGCTCCGGGACGGACTATGGCTACACCTTC. This gives the protein CARSSGTDYGYTF.

This clone has only one observation. The chain links TRBV11-2 to TRBJ1-3; D gene uncertain. This CDR3 has 14 residues. Germline assignment: CDR1 SGHAT and CDR2 FQNNGV. Deletions cut 5 bases from V and 4 bases from J, with 12 bases between. This CDR3 is CASSPTGYGNTIYF. DNA of the CDR3: TGTGCCAGCAGCCCCACTGGCTACGGAAACACCATATATTTT.

The CDR3 bases are TGTGCCTGGAGGATAAAACACGAGCAGTACTTC. This gives the protein CAWRIKHEQYF. The gene calls are TRBV30 and TRBJ2-7; D gene ambiguous. CDR1 is GTSNPN, CDR2 SVGIG, per germline (reference sequence). The ends were cut back, 3 bases at V and 5 bases at J, with 8 bases in the middle. This CDR3 has 11 residues.

The chain employs TRBV20-1 and TRBJ2-5, with a tentative D call TRBD1 (5 bases). The CDR3 has 11 amino acids. V lost 7 bases and J lost 3, with 9 bases in between. The germline gives CDR1 DFQATT, CDR2 SNEGSKA (reference sequence). CDR3 sequence (DNA): TGCAGTGGGGGCTTGAAAGAGACCCAGTACTTC. It codes for CSGGLKETQYF.

This clone was seen a single time. The chain carries TRBV6-5 and TRBJ1-3; TRBD1 matches 7 bases. This CDR3 has 14 residues. V shed 5 bases, J shed 2 bases, and the junction held 3 bases outside the gene matches. Germline loops: CDR1 MNHEY, CDR2 SVGAGI. Here the CDR3 DNA reads TGTGCCAGCAGTAACAGGGGCCCTGGAAACACCATATATTTT. This encodes CASSNRGPGNTIYF.

The chain combines TRBV5-1 with TRBJ2-3; the D is unclear. Germline V gives CDR1 SGHRS, CDR2 YFSETQ. The CDR3 totals 15 residues. V was cut by 0 bases and J by 2 bases, with 10 bases left in between. CDR3 sequence: CASSLERSVTDTQYF. The CDR3 DNA reads TGCGCCAGCAGCTTGGAACGGTCTGTCACAGATACGCAGTATTTT.

The chain links TRBV7-2 to TRBJ2-1; 8 bases fit TRBD2. V lost 3 bases, J lost 6 bases, and 4 bases stayed unmatched. Germline V CDR1 and CDR2: SGHTA, FQGNSA. The CDR3 is 14 residues long. Here the CDR3 reads CASSFTGGVNEQFF. The DNA for the CDR3 is TGTGCCAGCAGCTTTACGGGAGGGGTCAATGAGCAGTTCTTC. Full variable domain (remainder filled in from reference TRBV7-2 and TRBJ2-1): GAGVSQSPSNKVTEKGKDVELRCDPISGHTALYWYRQSLGQGLEFLIYFQGNSAPDKSGLPSDRFSAERTGGSVSTLTIQRTQQEDSAVYLCASSFTGGVNEQFFGPGTRLTVL.